The clone carrying this T cell receptor (beta chain) is a singleton in its sample. The assay was immunoSEQ multiplex PCR, and TCRdb's table has in-frame clones only and misses some. The table records some 2.1 million clones, about 93% of them present only once. Per the germline V gene, CDR1 is SGHDN and CDR2 is FVKESK. The trim removed 4 bases at V and 6 bases at J, leaving 11 bases unmatched. The length of the CDR3 is 17 residues. The sample is drawn from a study of shared clonotypes between healthy human individuals. Study-level background: Plates per donor: three CD4 naive, three CD4 memory, two CD8 naive, one CD8 memory.

Positively selected for CCR7, the CD45RO-negative cells used as naive CD8 cells excluded terminally differentiated effector memory CD45RA+ cells. The chain uses TRBV14 and TRBJ2-3; 12 nucleotides match TRBD1. This receptor was identified in a man aged 18 to 30 in good health. Some clones in this sample may be carry-over from other donors' samples. Material: naive CD8+ T cells from PBMCs. The CDR3, as DNA: TGTGCCAGCAGCCCACCCCACCGGGACAGGGGGCCTGATACGCAGTATTTT. It encodes CASSPPHRDRGPDTQYF. The complete variable domain, with remaining parts taken from reference TRBV14 and TRBJ2-3, reads EAGVTQFPSHSVIEKGQTVTLRCDPISGHDNLYWYRRVMGKEIKFLLHFVKESKQDESGMPNNRFLAERTGGTYSTLKVQPAELEDSGVYFCASSPPHRDRGPDTQYFGPGTRLTVL.